Presented here are 23 T cell receptor beta chains from one specimen sequenced in a study of T-cell reconstitution after alpha-beta-depleted transplantation in children. As it was prepared, the TCRbeta library received unique molecular identifiers. TCRdb recomputed calls from the PCR reads with MiXCR, one row per CDR3 protein. The sample shows some 200,000 distinct CDR3 sequences, 6% to 7% of them seen only once. Sequenced here: PBMCs from the stem cell graft donor, sampled from the stem cell graft. The receptors originated from a human donor who donated a stem cell graft to a child with Wiskott-Aldrich syndrome.

This clonotype was detected ten times or more. The chain joins TRBV27 to TRBJ2-7; maybe TRBD1 (6 bases). Trimming took 6 bases from V and 2 from J, leaving 14 bases between them. CDR3 length equals 14 residues. The germline CDR1 and CDR2 sequences are MNHEY and SMNVEV (reference sequence). The CDR3, as DNA: TGTGCCAGCAGGAGGGACACCTCTCCCTACGAGCAGTACTTC. Translated: CASRRDTSPYEQYF.

V and J are TRBV10-3 and TRBJ2-3; TRBD2 agrees at 11 bases. Germline CDR1 reads ENHRY; CDR2 reads SYGVKD. V was pared by 5 bases and J by 5 bases, with 24 bases of the junction left unmatched. The CDR3 covers 21 residues. CDR3 sequence: CAISLPGGLAGGSTRVDTQYF. In nucleotides, the CDR3 is TGTGCCATCAGTCTCCCTGGGGGTCTAGCGGGGGGCTCAACCCGGGTAGATACGCAGTATTTT.

This clonotype was found many times. This sequence joins TRBV30 and TRBJ1-5; D is undetermined. V gave up 5 bases and J gave up 1 base, with 6 bases separating them. Germline assignment: CDR1 GTSNPN and CDR2 SVGIG (reference sequence). The CDR3 extends over 12 amino acids. The CDR3 loop is CAWDQSNQPQHF. CDR3 DNA sequence: TGTGCCTGGGACCAGAGCAATCAGCCCCAGCATTTT.

Only a few counts were recorded for this clonotype. CDR3 sequence reads: CASSPPQGYEQYF. CDR3 DNA: TGTGCCAGCTCACCACCGCAGGGCTACGAGCAGTACTTC. This chain connects TRBV18 to TRBJ2-7; maybe TRBD1 (5 bases). V lost 0 bases and J 3 bases, leaving 6 bases between the germline ends. In germline, CDR1 is KGHSH, CDR2 LQKENI. This CDR3 region has 13 residues.

This clonotype has just a few counts. J is TRBJ1-6 and V is TRBV4-2; 9 bases fit TRBD1. Germline loops: CDR1 LGHNA, CDR2 YNFKEQ. CDR3 length: 17 residues. Trimming cost V 1 base and J 4 bases; bases outside gene matches: 5. CDR3 sequence reads: CASSQGQGEYYNSPLHF. The DNA for the CDR3 is TGTGCCAGCAGCCAAGGACAGGGGGAATATTATAATTCACCCCTCCACTTT.

This clonotype was seen repeatedly, ten times or more. The chain combines TRBV12-3 or TRBV12-4 with TRBJ2-3, with 9 bases that match TRBD1. Trimming took 4 bases from V and 4 from J; bases not matched to a gene: 0. The CDR3 sequence is 13 residues long. The CDR3 nucleotides read TGTGCCAGCAGTTGGGACAGGGCAGATACGCAGTATTTT. Translation: CASSWDRADTQYF.

This clonotype appeared a single time. V is TRBV11-3 and J is TRBJ2-2; 7 bases line up with TRBD1. This CDR3 has 16 amino acids. Germline CDR1 and CDR2: SGHNT and YENEEA. Trimming at V came to 3 bases and at J to 1 base, leaving 5 bases not matched to a gene. The CDR3 DNA reads as TGTGCCAGCAGCTTTCCTTGGACAGGGAACACCGGGGAGCTGTTTTTT. This codes for CASSFPWTGNTGELFF.

This clonotype was found many times. The rearrangement joins TRBV20-1 to TRBJ2-2; D is possibly TRBD2 (6 bases). The V end was cut by 3 bases, the J end by 2 bases, with 7 bases between. Looked up from germline, CDR1 is DFQATT and CDR2 is SNEGSKA (reference sequence). The CDR3 totals 13 residues. Here the CDR3 reads CSASGTNTGELFF. In DNA form, the CDR3 reads TGCAGTGCTAGCGGGACTAACACCGGGGAGCTGTTTTTT.

A few counts support this clonotype. The rearrangement joins TRBV6-1 to TRBJ2-7; TRBD1 aligns across 9 bases. The CDR3 runs 14 residues. The junction had 10 bases not matched to a gene; V was cut back by 6 bases and J by 7 bases. Germline assignment: CDR1 MNHNS and CDR2 SASEGT. This chain's CDR3 is CASRDPQGAMEQYF. CDR3 nucleotides: TGTGCCAGCAGAGACCCACAGGGGGCGATGGAGCAGTACTTC.

The chain carries TRBV14 and TRBJ2-7, with 10 bases identical to TRBD1. There are 17 residues in the CDR3. V was clipped by 4 bases and J by 1 base; unmatched bases: 10. Germline assignment: CDR1 SGHDN and CDR2 FVKESK. CDR3: CASSPKLRDRGSYEQYF. For the CDR3, the DNA is TGTGCCAGCAGCCCTAAACTCCGGGACAGGGGTTCCTACGAGCAGTACTTC.

There are many counts of this clonotype. The chain combines TRBV5-1 with TRBJ2-1; D is perhaps TRBD2 (6 bases). Trimming took off 0 bases at V and 6 bases at J, with 10 bases between the two ends. Germline V lookup: CDR1 SGHRS, CDR2 YFSETQ. This CDR3 has 14 amino acids. The CDR3 nucleotides are TGCGCCAGCAGCTTGGGGCTAGCGATCAATGAGCAGTTCTTC. Encoded protein: CASSLGLAINEQFF.

This clonotype was counted many times. CDR3 nucleotides: TGCGCCAGCAGCCAAGACGGACAACGGGCCAACAATGAGCAGTTCTTC. Its translation: CASSQDGQRANNEQFF. This rearrangement joins TRBV4-3 to TRBJ2-1, with D maybe TRBD1 (5 bases). CDR1 and CDR2 from the germline V gene are LGHNA and YSLEER. Between the trimmed V and J ends, which lost 0 bases and 5 bases, there was a span of 14 bases. CDR3 length equals 16 residues.

This clonotype was recorded at least ten times. The chain has TRBV25-1 and TRBJ2-5; no clear D gene. Trimming left V 6 bases short and J 2 bases short, with 10 bases between. The CDR3 is made up of 13 amino acids. Looked up from germline, CDR1 is MGHDK and CDR2 is SYGVNS. The chain's CDR3 is CASRPTAQETQYF. CDR3 nucleotides: TGTGCCAGCAGGCCCACGGCACAAGAGACCCAGTACTTC.

This clonotype has a count of ten or more. The rearrangement uses TRBV5-6 and TRBJ1-2, with D perhaps matching TRBD1 (5 bases). The CDR3 sequence is 15 residues long. The germline V gene has CDR1 SGHDT and CDR2 YYEEEE. Trimming took off 0 bases at V and 4 bases at J, with 13 bases between the two ends. This chain's CDR3 is CASSLAAGSLYGYTF. The CDR3 coding sequence is TGTGCCAGCAGCTTGGCCGCAGGGTCGCTCTATGGCTACACCTTC.

This clonotype was counted between two and nine times. As DNA, the CDR3 is TGTGCCAGCAGCGAAGCGGGAGGGCCCGGGGAGACCCAGTACTTC. Its translation is CASSEAGGPGETQYF. The chain recombines TRBV5-6 with TRBJ2-5; 10 nucleotides agree with TRBD2. The germline gives CDR1 SGHDT, CDR2 YYEEEE. V lost 4 bases to trimming and J lost 5 bases; unmatched junction nucleotides: 8. The length of the CDR3 is 15 residues.

In this sample, this clonotype turned up many times. The V and J genes are TRBV7-9 and TRBJ2-1, with D tentatively TRBD2 (6 bases). The V end lost 1 base, the J end lost 1 base, and 11 bases lay between the germline ends. Looked up from germline, CDR1 is SEHNR and CDR2 is FQNEAQ (reference sequence). The CDR3 is 16 residues long. CDR3 sequence reads: CASSLVLGGSYNEQFF. The DNA for the CDR3 is TGTGCCAGCAGCTTAGTCCTGGGGGGTTCCTACAATGAGCAGTTCTTC.

This clonotype was observed a handful of times. The gene calls are TRBV5-1 and TRBJ1-1; D gene ambiguous. Trimming took 6 bases from V and 5 from J, leaving 11 bases between them. The length of the CDR3 is 12 residues. The V gene's germline CDR1 is SGHRS and CDR2 YFSETQ. The CDR3 DNA reads TGCGCCAGCAAGGGCAATGGGACTGAAGCTTTCTTT. Translation: CASKGNGTEAFF.

This clonotype was recorded a few times. The rearrangement joins TRBV5-6 to TRBJ2-6; D not certain. Trimming removed 4 bases from V and 0 bases from J, with 8 bases in between. Germline V gene lookup returns CDR1 SGHDT and CDR2 YYEEEE. This CDR3 contains 15 residues. Written as DNA, the CDR3 is TGTGCCAGCAGCCGAGACACCTCTGGGGCCAACGTCCTGACTTTC. Amino acid sequence: CASSRDTSGANVLTF. The full variable domain, with the rest looked up from reference TRBV5-6 and TRBJ2-6, is DAGVTQSPTHLIKTRGQQVTLRCSPKSGHDTVSWYQQALGQGPQFIFQYYEEEERQRGNFPDRFSGHQFPNYSSELNVNALLLGDSALYLCASSRDTSGANVLTFGAGSRLTVL.

This clonotype was found many times. V gene TRBV27 combines with J gene TRBJ2-3, with a weak D call TRBD1 (5 bases). Germline V lookup: CDR1 MNHEY, CDR2 SMNVEV (reference sequence). Between the trimmed V and J ends, which lost 5 bases and 0 bases, there was a span of 15 bases. This CDR3 spans 16 amino acids. This CDR3 reads CASSQETVLSTDTQYF. The CDR3 DNA reads TGTGCCAGCAGTCAGGAGACAGTTTTGAGCACAGATACGCAGTATTTT.

This clonotype has at least ten counts. V and J are TRBV7-6 and TRBJ1-2; 9 bases fit TRBD1. The V gene end was trimmed by 5 bases and the J gene end by 7 bases; junction bases not matched to a gene: 14. This CDR3 comprises 16 residues. Germline CDR1 is SGHVS and CDR2 is FNYEAQ. DNA of the CDR3: TGTGCCAGCAGCCCAAGGACAGGGGCATATGGTTCTGGCTACACCTTC. Translated, it gives CASSPRTGAYGSGYTF.

This clonotype appeared a few times. The gene calls are TRBV6-1 and TRBJ2-7; 8 positions match TRBD1. The CDR3 is 15 amino acids. V gave up 5 bases and J gave up 6 bases; unmatched junction bases: 12. Germline CDR1 and CDR2: MNHNS and SASEGT. CDR3 DNA sequence: TGTGCCAGCAGTCTCCGGGACAGGTCCTTCCCCGAGCAGTACTTC. Protein: CASSLRDRSFPEQYF.

This clonotype has ten or more counts. V is TRBV29-1 and J is TRBJ2-1, with 10 bases that match TRBD1. J lost 0 bases, V lost 6 bases, and 5 bases had no gene match. Germline V lookup: CDR1 SQVTM, CDR2 ANQGSEA. This CDR3 is 15 amino acids long. The CDR3 DNA reads TGCAGCGTGGGGGACAGGGGAAGCTCCTACAATGAGCAGTTCTTC. Translating it yields CSVGDRGSSYNEQFF.

The chain's CDR3 is CASSQGQGVNIQYF. DNA of the CDR3: TGTGCCAGCTCACAGGGACAGGGTGTCAACATTCAGTACTTC. J is TRBJ2-4 and V is TRBV18; 9 positions agree with TRBD1. Losses at the gene ends were 4 bases for V and 7 bases for J; bases not matched to a gene: 5. The CDR3 is made up of 14 amino acids. Germline values: CDR1 KGHSH, CDR2 LQKENI.